This TCR beta chain was sequenced in a study of vaccination effects on CD4 cells after COVID-19. Whole-study results and caveats: Clones of infection and vaccine origin contracted markedly late after vaccination.

This CDR3 spans 14 amino acids. V lost 0 bases to trimming and J lost 2 bases, with 8 bases between them. Germline CDR1 is MNHEY and CDR2 is SVGEGT. Within the ViraFEST assay, antigen-specific CD4+ T cells underwent expansion with viral peptide pools prior to sequencing. Scientists isolated CD4+ T cells after a roughly ten-day culture period ended. Half the medium was swapped for IL-2 medium on days 3 and 7. Produced via immunoSEQ multiplex PCR; TCRdb's table is partial and in-frame only. The sample has under 65,000 clones; 80% to 85% are singletons. Points on this clone: Its antigen remains unidentified.

This clonotype was sampled from a human donor who received a COVID-19 vaccine. Sequences were derived from CD4+ T cells from PBMCs cultured with HCoV-229E spike peptides, sampled before COVID-19 vaccination. The J gene is TRBJ2-7, the V gene TRBV6-2 or TRBV6-3; possible D gene TRBD2, 6 bases. The CDR3 DNA reads as TGTGCCAGCAGTTACTCGGAGGGAGCCTACGAGCAGTACGTC. Translating gives CASSYSEGAYEQYV.